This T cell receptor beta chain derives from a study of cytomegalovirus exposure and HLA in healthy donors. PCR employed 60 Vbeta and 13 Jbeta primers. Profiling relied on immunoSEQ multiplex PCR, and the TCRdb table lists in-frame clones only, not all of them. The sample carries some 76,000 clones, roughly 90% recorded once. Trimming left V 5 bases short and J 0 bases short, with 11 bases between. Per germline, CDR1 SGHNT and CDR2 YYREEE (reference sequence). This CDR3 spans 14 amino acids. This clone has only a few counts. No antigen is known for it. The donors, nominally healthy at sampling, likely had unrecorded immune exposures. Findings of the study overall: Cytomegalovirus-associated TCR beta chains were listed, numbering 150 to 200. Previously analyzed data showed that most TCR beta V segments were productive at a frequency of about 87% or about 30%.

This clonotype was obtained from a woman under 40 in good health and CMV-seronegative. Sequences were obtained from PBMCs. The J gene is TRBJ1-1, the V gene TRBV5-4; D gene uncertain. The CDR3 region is CASSPSVMNTEAFF. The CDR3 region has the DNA TGTGCCAGCAGTCCGTCGGTCATGAACACTGAAGCTTTCTTT.